The TCR beta chain under discussion was sequenced for a study of CD8 T cells in ankylosing spondylitis. Generation of TCR beta libraries employed quantitative 5'-RACE incorporating molecular barcodes. One entry per CDR3 protein results from TCRdb running MiXCR on the 5' RACE reads. This table holds some 30,000 distinct CDR3 sequences, roughly 6.8% found once. This clonotype was seen many times. The target antigen is unknown. The CDR3 consists of 12 residues. The germline V gene encodes CDR1 MNHNS and CDR2 SASEGT. V lost 6 bases and J lost 7; bases outside the gene matches: 5. Study observations and caveats: In the blood and synovial fluid of reactive arthritis, some motif variants had been previously reported. The authors reported significant enrichment of disease-linked clones in matched ankylosing spondylitis synovial fluid. Clones linked with disease were CD8+ and fairly uncommon in the peripheral blood.

The V and J genes are TRBV6-1 and TRBJ1-1; 7 bases are a match to TRBD1. The specimen sequenced was blood, either unsorted or a sorted T cell fraction (not recorded which). The TCR comes from a male donor with ankylosing spondylitis or in good health (not recorded which). The CDR3 sequence is CASRGQTLEAFF. In DNA form, the CDR3 reads TGTGCCAGCAGGGGACAGACCCTTGAAGCTTTCTTT.